This T cell receptor beta chain was recorded in a study of cytomegalovirus exposure and HLA in healthy donors. Concerning this clone itself: Its antigen is currently unknown.

Amplification used 60 Vbeta primers and 13 Jbeta primers. Measured with immunoSEQ multiplex PCR; TCRdb has only the in-frame clones, and not every one. Of around 150,000 clones listed, roughly 78% are singletons. Study conclusions and caveats: CMV serostatus alone was available as immune exposure information.

CDR3 length equals 13 residues. V shed 5 bases, J shed 4 bases, and the junction held 2 bases outside the gene matches. The germline gives CDR1 SGHTA, CDR2 FQGTGA. Specimen: PBMCs. This rearrangement joins TRBV7-3 to TRBJ1-3; 7 bases align to TRBD1. This TCR was sampled from a man aged 25 to 45 in good health. The CDR3 DNA sequence: TGTGCCAGCAGCGCGGGACAGGGAAACACCATATATTTT. It codes for CASSAGQGNTIYF.